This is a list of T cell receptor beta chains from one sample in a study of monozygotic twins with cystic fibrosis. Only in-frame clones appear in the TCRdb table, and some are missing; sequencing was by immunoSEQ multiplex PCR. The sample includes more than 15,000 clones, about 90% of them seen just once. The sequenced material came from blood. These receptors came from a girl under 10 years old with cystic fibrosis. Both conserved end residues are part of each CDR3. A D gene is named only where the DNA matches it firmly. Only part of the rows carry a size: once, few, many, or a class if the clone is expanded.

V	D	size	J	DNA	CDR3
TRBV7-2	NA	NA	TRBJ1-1	TGTGCCAGCAGCTTAGTACAGGGAAAGGAAGCTTTCTTT	CASSLVQGKEAFF
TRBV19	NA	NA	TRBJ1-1	TGTGCCAGTAGTGGCGGTCGGAACACTGAAGCTTTCTTT	CASSGGRNTEAFF
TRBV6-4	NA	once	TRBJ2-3	TGTGCCAGCAGTGAAGGCCCCACAGATACGCAGTATTTT	CASSEGPTDTQYF
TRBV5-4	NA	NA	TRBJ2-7	TGTGCCAGCAGCTTTTTCCAGACCTACGAGCAGTACTTC	CASSFFQTYEQYF
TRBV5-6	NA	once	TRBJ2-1	TGTGCCAGCAGCTTCGGTGACAGAAAGTTTAACAATGAGCAGTTCTTC	CASSFGDRKFNNEQFF
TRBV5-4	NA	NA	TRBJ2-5	TGTGCCAGCAGCTTGGTCCACGGTGAGACCCAGTACTTC	CASSLVHGETQYF
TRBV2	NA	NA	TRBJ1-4	TGTGCCAGCAGTCAACGCGGGGCAGGGTATGCAACTAATGAAAAACTGTTTTTT	CASSQRGAGYATNEKLFF
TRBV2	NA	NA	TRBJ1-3	TGTGCCAGCACCAGTCCCGACACCTCTGGAAACACCATATATTTT	CASTSPDTSGNTIYF
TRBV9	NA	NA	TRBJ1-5	TGTGCCAGCAGCGGTGGGGACACCAATCAGCCCCAGCATTTT	CASSGGDTNQPQHF
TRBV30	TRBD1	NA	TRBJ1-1	TGTGCCTGGAGTGTCACAGGGGCAGCTTTCTTT	CAWSVTGAAFF
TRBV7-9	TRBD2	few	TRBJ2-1	TGTGCCAGCAGCGGATGGACTAGCGCCACCTACAATGAGCAGTTCTTC	CASSGWTSATYNEQFF
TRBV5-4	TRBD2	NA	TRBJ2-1	TGTGCCAGCAGCTTAAACAGCGGGGGGCGGTACAATGAGCAGTTCTTC	CASSLNSGGRYNEQFF
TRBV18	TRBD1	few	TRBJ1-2	TGTGCCAGCTCACCCGGGACAGGGGGAACGTATGGCTACACCTTC	CASSPGTGGTYGYTF
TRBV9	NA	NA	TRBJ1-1	TGTGCCAGCAGCGTAGGAGTGGGAACTGAAGCTTTCTTT	CASSVGVGTEAFF
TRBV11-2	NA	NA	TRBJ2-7	TGTGCCAGCAGCTTAGGGCTACTCCCCCGGAACGAGCAGTACTTC	CASSLGLLPRNEQYF
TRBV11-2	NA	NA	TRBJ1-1	TGTGCCAGCAGCCCAGACGCCAGGGGTGGTGCTGAAGCTTTCTTT	CASSPDARGGAEAFF
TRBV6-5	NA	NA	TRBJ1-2	TGTGCCAGCAGTAAGGCAGGGTACAATGGCTACACCTTC	CASSKAGYNGYTF
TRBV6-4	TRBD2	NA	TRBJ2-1	TGTGCCAGCAGTGCCGCTACTAGCGGGAGATACAATGAGCAGTTCTTC	CASSAATSGRYNEQFF
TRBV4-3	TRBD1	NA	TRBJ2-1	TGCGCCAGCAGCCAAGGTGGGGGACAGGGGGCAAATGAGCAGTTCTTC	CASSQGGGQGANEQFF
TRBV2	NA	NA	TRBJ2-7	TGTGCCAGCAAAGAACGCGGACAGACCTACGAGCAGTACTTC	CASKERGQTYEQYF
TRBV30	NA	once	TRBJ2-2	TGTGCCTGGAAGGACTATTTGCACACCGGGGAGCTGTTTTTT	CAWKDYLHTGELFF
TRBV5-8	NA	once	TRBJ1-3	TGTGCCAGCAGCTTCAGACGGGGAGGGAACACCATATATTTT	CASSFRRGGNTIYF
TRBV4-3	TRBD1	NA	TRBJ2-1	TGCGCCAGCAGCCAAGAAGGGACAGCGGCTCAGTTCTTC	CASSQEGTAAQFF
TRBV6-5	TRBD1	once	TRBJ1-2	TGTGCCAGCAGTTACACCCGGACAGGGTTTGATGGCTACACCTTC	CASSYTRTGFDGYTF
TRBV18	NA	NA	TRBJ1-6	TGTGCCAGCTCATGGCAGGCCATTGCTAATTCACCCCTCCACTTT	CASSWQAIANSPLHF
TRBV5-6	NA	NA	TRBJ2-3	TGTGCCAGCAGCTTGTCAGCAGGCCTCTACACAGATACGCAGTATTTT	CASSLSAGLYTDTQYF
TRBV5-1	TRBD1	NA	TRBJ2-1	TGCGCCAGCAGCCCCCCTGAGGTCCCGGGACAGGGTTTTTACAATGAGCAGTTCTTC	CASSPPEVPGQGFYNEQFF
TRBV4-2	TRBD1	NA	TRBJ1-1	TGTGCCAGCAGCCAAAATACTGCCCTGGGACAGGTGAACACTGAAGCTTTCTTT	CASSQNTALGQVNTEAFF
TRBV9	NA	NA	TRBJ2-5	TGTGCCAGCAGCGTAGGAGTAGCGGTTAAAGAGACCCAGTACTTC	CASSVGVAVKETQYF
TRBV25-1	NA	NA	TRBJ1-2	TGTGCCAGCAGTGAACGGGGGGAAGGAGGTGGCTACACCTTC	CASSERGEGGGYTF
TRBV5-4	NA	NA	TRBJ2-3	TGTGCCAGCAGCCTACGGGACACCACAGATACGCAGTATTTT	CASSLRDTTDTQYF
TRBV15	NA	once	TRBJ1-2	TGTGCCACCAGCAGAGATTTCGGTCGGGAGGTTCCCTACGATGGCTACACCTTC	CATSRDFGREVPYDGYTF